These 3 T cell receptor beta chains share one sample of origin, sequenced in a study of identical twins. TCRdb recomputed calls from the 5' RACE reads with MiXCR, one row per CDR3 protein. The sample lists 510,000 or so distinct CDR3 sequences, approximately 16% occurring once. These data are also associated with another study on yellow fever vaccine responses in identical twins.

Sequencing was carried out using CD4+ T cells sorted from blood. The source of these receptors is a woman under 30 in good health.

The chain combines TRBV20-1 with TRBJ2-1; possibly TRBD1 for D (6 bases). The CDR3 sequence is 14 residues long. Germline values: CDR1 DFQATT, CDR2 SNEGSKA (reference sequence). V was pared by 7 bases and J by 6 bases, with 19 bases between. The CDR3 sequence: CSVIKQGTLNEQFF. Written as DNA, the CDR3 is TGCAGTGTCATAAAACAGGGAACCCTCAATGAGCAGTTCTTC.

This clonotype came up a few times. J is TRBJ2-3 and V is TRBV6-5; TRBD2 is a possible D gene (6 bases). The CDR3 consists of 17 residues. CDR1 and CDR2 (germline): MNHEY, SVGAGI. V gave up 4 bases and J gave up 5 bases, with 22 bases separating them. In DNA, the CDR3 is TGTGCCAGCAGTTTACCCCGCCGGGGGATAAGGGGAGATACGCAGTATTTT. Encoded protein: CASSLPRRGIRGDTQYF.

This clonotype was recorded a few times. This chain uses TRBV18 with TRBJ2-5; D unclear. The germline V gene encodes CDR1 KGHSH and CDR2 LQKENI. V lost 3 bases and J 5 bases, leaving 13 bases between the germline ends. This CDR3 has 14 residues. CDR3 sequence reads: CASSPQSGWETQYF. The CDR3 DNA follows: TGTGCCAGCTCACCTCAGTCTGGGTGGGAGACCCAGTACTTC.